Presented here are 32 T cell receptor beta chains from one specimen sequenced in a study of T cell responses to AZD1222 COVID-19 vaccine. Some clones are missing from TCRdb's copy, which holds only in-frame ones; the method was immunoSEQ multiplex PCR. The sample holds about 130,000 clones, roughly 88% seen once. The sample here was peripheral blood, taken on day 0 of MenACWY control vaccination. These receptors were taken from an adult in good health.

The V gene is TRBV7-9, the J gene TRBJ2-6; D might be TRBD1 (6 bases). V lost 5 bases to trimming and J lost 1 base, with 9 bases between them. This CDR3 is 15 amino acids long. Germline assignment: CDR1 SEHNR and CDR2 FQNEAQ (reference sequence). The CDR3 is CASSRGGSGANVLTF. The DNA for the CDR3 is TGTGCCAGCAGCCGAGGGGGTTCTGGGGCCAACGTCCTGACTTTC.

The chain combines TRBV28 with TRBJ2-5, with TRBD1 identical over 9 bases. Trimming removed 3 bases from V and 4 bases from J; junction bases left unmatched: 6. The CDR3 runs 15 residues. Germline V gene data show CDR1 as MDHEN and CDR2 as SYDVKM. The DNA for the CDR3 is TGTGCCAGCAGTTTGTCAACAGGGGGCGCAGAGACCCAGTACTTC. Protein product: CASSLSTGGAETQYF.

The chain is built from TRBV5-1 and TRBJ1-5; TRBD1 might be the D (5 bases). The CDR3 covers 15 residues. CDR1 is SGHRS and CDR2 is YFSETQ in the germline V gene. V lost 0 bases, J lost 3 bases, and 10 bases lay in between. In DNA form, the CDR3 reads TGCGCCAGCAGCTTGGTTGGGGGTCCCAATCAGCCCCAGCATTTT. It is translated as CASSLVGGPNQPQHF.

The chain combines TRBV12-3 or TRBV12-4 with TRBJ2-1, with TRBD2 as a possible D gene (6 bases). The CDR3 has 13 amino acids. Trimming pared 5 bases from V and 6 bases from J, leaving 11 bases between. Here the CDR3 reads CASSLRRVNEQFF. The CDR3 nucleotides are TGTGCCAGCAGTCTGAGGAGGGTCAATGAGCAGTTCTTC.

This rearrangement joins TRBV19 to TRBJ1-1, with no clear D. This CDR3 region has 12 residues. Trimming removed 6 bases from V and 7 bases from J, with 12 bases in between. Germline V gene sequence: CDR1 LNHDA, CDR2 SQIVND (reference sequence). CDR3 nucleotide sequence: TGTGCCAGTAGATATCGTCGAGATGAAGCTTTCTTT. This gives the protein CASRYRRDEAFF.

V is TRBV19 and J is TRBJ1-1, with a tentative D call TRBD1 (6 bases). The V gene's germline CDR1 is LNHDA and CDR2 SQIVND (reference sequence). The CDR3 extends over 14 amino acids. V was pared by 10 bases and J by 1 base, with 16 bases between. CDR3 sequence reads: CATQKGDKNTEAFF. The CDR3 DNA follows: TGTGCCACCCAAAAGGGGGACAAGAACACTGAAGCTTTCTTT.

V gene TRBV7-8 combines with J gene TRBJ1-4; D remains unclear. V shed 5 bases and J shed 0 bases, with 10 bases lying between them. The germline V gene has CDR1 SGHVS and CDR2 FQNEAQ. The CDR3 consists of 15 residues. For the CDR3, the DNA is TGTGCCAGCAGCCCGCGGACCCCAACTAATGAAAAACTGTTTTTT. Translation: CASSPRTPTNEKLFF.

The chain is built from TRBV12-5 and TRBJ2-6, with 8 bases identical to TRBD2. The V gene end was trimmed by 1 base and the J gene end by 0 bases; junction bases not matched to a gene: 5. The CDR3 is 18 residues long. CDR1 is LGHNT and CDR2 is FRNRAP in the germline V gene. Here the CDR3 DNA reads TGTGCTAGTGGTTTGGAACTAGCGGAGTCCTCTGGGGCCAACGTCCTGACTTTC. Translating it yields CASGLELAESSGANVLTF.

The gene calls are TRBV7-9 and TRBJ2-7; 7 bases are shared with TRBD1. Trimming took 5 bases from V and 2 from J; bases not matched to a gene: 12. From germline, CDR1 is SEHNR and CDR2 FQNEAQ (reference sequence). The CDR3 extends over 16 amino acids. The CDR3 protein is CASSSNRGPDPYEQYV. CDR3 DNA sequence: TGTGCCAGCAGCAGCAACAGGGGTCCCGACCCCTACGAGCAGTACGTC.

In the case of this clone: The sample has other DNA sequences that encode this CDR3 too. The J gene is TRBJ2-7, the V gene TRBV5-4; 8 bases align to TRBD1. Trimming took 0 bases from V and 3 from J; bases not matched to a gene: 2. The length of the CDR3 is 14 residues. Germline assignment: CDR1 SGHNT and CDR2 YYREEE (reference sequence). The chain's CDR3 is CASSLDRGSYEQYF. In DNA, the CDR3 is TGTGCCAGCAGCTTGGACAGGGGGAGCTACGAGCAGTACTTC.

V is TRBV7-9 and J is TRBJ2-1; 9 nucleotides match TRBD1. Germline lookup yields CDR1 SEHNR and CDR2 FQNEAQ (reference sequence). After removal of 3 bases from V and 4 bases from J, the junction contained 4 bases not matched to a gene. The CDR3 loop spans 15 amino acids. In DNA form, the CDR3 reads TGTGCCAGCAGCTTTATGGGACAGGGATACAATGAGCAGTTCTTC. It yields the protein CASSFMGQGYNEQFF.

The gene calls are TRBV4-2 and TRBJ2-4; TRBD2 is a possible D gene (5 bases). The CDR3 totals 18 residues. Germline CDR1 is LGHNA and CDR2 is YNFKEQ. V dropped 0 bases and J dropped 5 bases, with 20 bases sitting between them. The CDR3 sequence: CASSQDIQAGGVENIQYF. CDR3 DNA: TGTGCCAGCAGCCAAGATATCCAGGCGGGCGGTGTGGAAAACATTCAGTACTTC.

CDR3 nucleotide sequence: TGTGCCTGCTCCCTAACCCCGTGGGGTGAGCAGTTCTTC. Translated, it gives CACSLTPWGEQFF. This chain joins TRBV30 and TRBJ2-1, with unresolved D. Germline loops: CDR1 GTSNPN, CDR2 SVGIG (reference sequence). V lost 6 bases to trimming and J lost 9 bases, with 18 bases between them. CDR3 size: 13 residues.

The chain has TRBV19 and TRBJ1-5, with no clear D. This CDR3 is 17 amino acids long. CDR1 LNHDA and CDR2 SQIVND come from the germline V gene (reference sequence). V was pared by 5 bases and J by 0 bases, with 17 bases between. This chain's CDR3 is CASSRPMGTHSNQPQHF. The CDR3 bases are TGTGCCAGTAGTCGCCCTATGGGTACACATAGCAATCAGCCCCAGCATTTT. Full variable domain (outside the CDR3, taken from reference TRBV19 and TRBJ1-5): DGGITQSPKYLFRKEGQNVTLSCEQNLNHDAMYWYRQDPGQGLRLIYYSQIVNDFQKGDIAEGYSVSREKKESFPLTVTSAQKNPTAFYLCASSRPMGTHSNQPQHFGDGTRLSIL.

The V gene is TRBV19, the J gene TRBJ1-2; perhaps TRBD1 as D (5 bases). The CDR3 extends over 15 amino acids. Germline lookup yields CDR1 LNHDA and CDR2 SQIVND (reference sequence). Trimming shortened V by 6 bases and J by 2 bases, and 16 bases separated the two germline ends. CDR3 nucleotide sequence: TGTGCCAGTAGCGTTCTCGGGGGTGGCAACTATGGCTACACCTTC. Amino acid sequence: CASSVLGGGNYGYTF.

This clone turned up a few times. The V and J genes are TRBV12-3 or TRBV12-4 and TRBJ1-1; D not certain. V was trimmed by 6 bases and J by 4 bases, leaving 12 bases between them. This CDR3 has 13 residues. The CDR3 nucleotides are TGTGCCAGCAGCCAGACACGGACCACTGAAGCTTTCTTT. This sequence encodes CASSQTRTTEAFF.

J is TRBJ1-6 and V is TRBV5-4, with a tentative D call TRBD1 (5 bases). The CDR3 has 13 amino acids. V was cut by 3 bases and J by 5 bases, with 6 bases left in between. CDR1 and CDR2 (germline): SGHNT, YYREEE (reference sequence). CDR3 region: CASSWGDNSPLHF. CDR3 coding DNA: TGTGCCAGCAGCTGGGGGGATAATTCACCCCTCCACTTT.

The gene calls are TRBV19 and TRBJ1-5; D ambiguous. Germline CDR1 is LNHDA and CDR2 is SQIVND (reference sequence). The V and J ends lost 3 bases and 3 bases respectively, with 9 bases between them. CDR3 size: 14 residues. In DNA, the CDR3 is TGTGCCAGTAGTATTGACATCCTCAATCAGCCCCAGCATTTT. Its protein is CASSIDILNQPQHF. The whole variable domain, filled in from reference TRBV19 and TRBJ1-5, reads DGGITQSPKYLFRKEGQNVTLSCEQNLNHDAMYWYRQDPGQGLRLIYYSQIVNDFQKGDIAEGYSVSREKKESFPLTVTSAQKNPTAFYLCASSIDILNQPQHFGDGTRLSIL.

The V call is TRBV7-9, the J call TRBJ2-3; 7 bases are shared with TRBD2. V lost 4 bases, J lost 0 bases, and 16 bases stayed unmatched. Per the germline V gene, CDR1 is SEHNR and CDR2 is FQNEAQ (reference sequence). The CDR3 loop spans 19 amino acids. Written as DNA, the CDR3 is TGTGCCAGCAGCTCCGCCCGGACCGGGCTAGCGGATAGCACAGATACGCAGTATTTT. Residues: CASSSARTGLADSTDTQYF.

The CDR3 nucleotides read TGTGCCAGCAGTGCAGCTATCCTTTTGGGCGCAGATACGCAGTATTTT. Its protein is CASSAAILLGADTQYF. V and J are TRBV28 and TRBJ2-3; no definite D call. The CDR3 is made up of 16 amino acids. V lost 5 bases to trimming and J lost 4 bases, with 19 bases between them. Germline V lookup: CDR1 MDHEN, CDR2 SYDVKM. The whole variable domain, filled in from reference TRBV28 and TRBJ2-3, reads DVKVTQSSRYLVKRTGEKVFLECVQDMDHENMFWYRQDPGLGLRLIYFSYDVKMKEKGDIPEGYSVSREKKERFSLILESASTNQTSMYLCASSAAILLGADTQYFGPGTRLTVL.

In this sample, this clone turned up a few times. As DNA, the CDR3 is TGTGCCAGCAGTTTCCGCGGGGAGCTGTTTTTT. Translating it yields CASSFRGELFF. J is TRBJ2-2 and V is TRBV28; the D is unclear. This CDR3 region has 11 residues. V lost 3 bases and J 7 bases, leaving 3 bases between the germline ends. Germline values: CDR1 MDHEN, CDR2 SYDVKM.

The V call is TRBV29-1, the J call TRBJ1-4; no reliable D call. Germline-derived CDR1 and CDR2 are SQVTM and ANQGSEA. The germline V and J ends were trimmed by 7 bases and 0 bases, with 12 bases remaining between them. The CDR3 totals 14 residues. CDR3 sequence reads: CSAAGSPTNEKLFF. The CDR3 nucleotides are TGCAGCGCCGCGGGGAGCCCAACTAATGAAAAACTGTTTTTT.

The CDR3 DNA sequence: TGTGCCAGCAGCTTACTCGACGGACAGGGGGTCTATGGCTACACCTTC. Translated, it gives CASSLLDGQGVYGYTF. The genes are TRBV5-4 and TRBJ1-2; 10 bases line up with TRBD1. Per germline, CDR1 SGHNT and CDR2 YYREEE (reference sequence). V dropped 2 bases and J dropped 4; count of bases not matched to a gene: 8. The CDR3 contains 16 residues.

V and J are TRBV15 and TRBJ2-5; TRBD1 aligns across 7 bases. V gave up 3 bases and J gave up 5 bases; unmatched junction bases: 6. Germline loops: CDR1 LNHNV, CDR2 YYDKDF (reference sequence). The CDR3 runs to 14 residues. The CDR3 nucleotides are TGTGCCACCAGCAGCTTACAGGGGTGGGAGACCCAGTACTTC. Translation gives CATSSLQGWETQYF. Complete variable domain (other parts from reference TRBV15 and TRBJ2-5): DAMVIQNPRYQVTQFGKPVTLSCSQTLNHNVMYWYQQKSSQAPKLLFHYYDKDFNNEADTPDNFQSRRPNTSFCFLDIRSPGLGDTAMYLCATSSLQGWETQYFGPGTRLLVL.

The chain recombines TRBV24-1 with TRBJ2-7, with D possibly being TRBD1 (5 bases). Germline CDR1 reads KGHDR; CDR2 reads SFDVKD. The CDR3 has 13 amino acids. V was pared by 4 bases and J by 2 bases, with 8 bases between. The CDR3 DNA reads as TGTGCCACCAGTGAAACAGGTGCCTACGAGCAGTACGTC. Amino acids: CATSETGAYEQYV.

This chain joins TRBV7-9 and TRBJ2-7; 10 bases line up with TRBD1. The germline CDR1 and CDR2 sequences are SEHNR and FQNEAQ (reference sequence). The CDR3 extends over 16 amino acids. V was clipped by 3 bases and J by 2 bases; unmatched bases: 7. The CDR3 sequence is CASSFPGQGFPYEQYF. CDR3 DNA: TGTGCCAGCAGCTTTCCGGGACAGGGGTTCCCCTACGAGCAGTACTTC.

In this sample, this clone turned up a few times. The chain carries TRBV10-3 and TRBJ1-2; D may be TRBD1 (5 bases). Germline CDR1 ENHRY, CDR2 SYGVKD. This CDR3 spans 13 amino acids. Trimming left V 10 bases short and J 4 bases short, with 16 bases between. CDR3 sequence: CATLKDQGYGYTF. In nucleotides, the CDR3 is TGTGCCACCCTAAAGGACCAGGGCTATGGCTACACCTTC.

This clone was counted at least ten times. The chain joins TRBV6-1 to TRBJ1-6; D unresolved. The CDR3 is made up of 13 amino acids. V dropped 3 bases and J dropped 10 bases, with 10 bases sitting between them. The germline V gene encodes CDR1 MNHNS and CDR2 SASEGT. DNA for the CDR3: TGTGCCAGCAGTGAGCGGGCTCTGTCACCCCTCCACTTT. Translation gives CASSERALSPLHF.

The rearrangement uses TRBV5-1 and TRBJ2-2; 7 nucleotides agree with TRBD2. The germline V gene encodes CDR1 SGHRS and CDR2 YFSETQ. This CDR3 comprises 14 residues. The V and J ends lost 4 bases and 5 bases, in that order; junction bases with no gene match: 5. The CDR3 loop is CASSLDGGTGELFF. In nucleotides, the CDR3 is TGCGCCAGCAGCCTGGACGGGGGGACCGGGGAGCTGTTTTTT.

This chain joins TRBV7-9 and TRBJ1-5; no firm D call. This CDR3 has 12 amino acids. Germline CDR1 SEHNR, CDR2 FQNEAQ (reference sequence). Trimming pared 4 bases from V and 5 bases from J, leaving 6 bases between. This chain's CDR3 is CASSSGDQPQHF. The CDR3 DNA is TGTGCCAGCAGCTCTGGGGATCAGCCCCAGCATTTT.

The chain combines TRBV29-1 with TRBJ2-7; 10 nucleotides align to TRBD2. The CDR3 runs to 14 residues. Germline lookup yields CDR1 SQVTM and CDR2 ANQGSEA. J was trimmed by 5 bases and V by 3 bases; bases with no gene match: 7. The CDR3: CSVEGVLAGDEQYF. CDR3 bases: TGCAGCGTTGAGGGCGTGCTAGCGGGAGACGAGCAGTACTTC.

The chain employs TRBV2 and TRBJ1-1, with TRBD1 matching over 8 bases. The CDR3 runs 14 residues. CDR1 is SNHLY, CDR2 FYNNEI, per germline. Unmatched junction bases numbered 3, after V lost 5 bases and J lost 1 base. This CDR3 reads CASSRQGKNTEAFF. Here the CDR3 DNA reads TGTGCCAGCAGTAGACAGGGGAAGAACACTGAAGCTTTCTTT. The variable domain in full, with the rest retrieved from reference TRBV2 and TRBJ1-1, is EPEVTQTPSHQVTQMGQEVILRCVPISNHLYFYWYRQILGQKVEFLVSFYNNEISEKSEIFDDQFSVERPDGSNFTLKIRSTKLEDSAMYFCASSRQGKNTEAFFGQGTRLTVV.